The source of this TCR beta chain is a study of CD8 T cells in Susac syndrome. General study points: In Susac syndrome, CD4+ T cell repertoires lacked any clonal expansion.

Germline assignment: CDR1 SEHNR and CDR2 FQNEAQ (reference sequence). With V trimmed by 2 bases and J by 0 bases, 0 bases remained unmatched. The CDR3 is 16 amino acids. This clonotype was picked up a small number of times. Its specificity is not known. Negative isolation yielded CD4+ and CD8+ T cells, and FACS enriched TEMRA cells. Random hexamers were used to reverse transcribe an amount of about 0.45 to 1 ug RNA. TCRdb processed the immunoSEQ multiplex PCR reads anew with MiXCR; each CDR3 protein has one entry. The sample includes roughly 200,000 distinct CDR3 sequences, about 91% seen only once; the top ten take 0.085% to 0.1%.

The TCR originated in a human donor with Susac syndrome. The V and J genes are TRBV7-9 and TRBJ2-3; 12 nucleotides match TRBD2. The sequenced sample consisted of CD4+ T cells from PBMCs. This chain's CDR3 is CASSLLAGGSTDTQYF. The CDR3 DNA reads TGTGCCAGCAGCTTACTAGCGGGAGGGAGCACAGATACGCAGTATTTT. The full variable domain, rest sourced from reference TRBV7-9 and TRBJ2-3, is DTGVSQNPRHKITKRGQNVTFRCDPISEHNRLYWYRQTLGQGPEFLTYFQNEAQLEKSRLLSDRFSAERPKGSFSTLEIQRTEQGDSAMYLCASSLLAGGSTDTQYFGPGTRLTVL.